The 25 T cell receptor beta chains below were found in one sample sequenced in a study of tumor-infiltrating lymphocytes in primary liver carcinoma. From around 18-30 mg of unsorted bulk tissue, DNA and RNA were co-extracted together. A constant-region primer served to make TCR beta cDNA from about 500 ng total RNA. Slightly modified ARM-PCR served as the procedure for the TCR beta libraries. These libraries came from three rounds of nested multiplex PCR. The first two PCR rounds used TRBV1-TRBV30 forward primers with a C-beta reverse primer, nine to eleven cycles each. TCRdb re-analysed the multiplex PCR reads in MiXCR, keeping a single row per CDR3 protein. The repertoire has approximately 190,000 distinct CDR3 sequences, around 85% of them found once; the top ten carry 15% to 20%. The sample taken for sequencing was tumor tissue from primary liver carcinoma. The receptors stem from a man aged 35-49 years with primary liver carcinoma and hepatitis B virus infection.

Remarks on this clonotype: One end of the junction fails to match germline, which may point to a read error. This sequence joins TRBV6-1 and TRBJ2-1; no firm D call. Germline values: CDR1 MNHNS, CDR2 SASEGT. The CDR3 sequence is 12 residues long. This chain's CDR3 is CANSKVVDEQFF. In DNA, the CDR3 is TGTGCCAACAGTAAAGTGGTCGATGAGCAGTTCTTC.

This clonotype was counted between two and nine times. The CDR3 carries no conserved terminal phenylalanine or tryptophan, so it likely arises from a read error. The chain combines TRBV29-1 with TRBJ1-1, with TRBD1 matching 8 bases. The CDR3 is 15 residues long. Germline V gene sequence: CDR1 SQVTM, CDR2 ANQGSEA. This CDR3 reads CSVAGGWGMNTEAFL. The CDR3 bases are TGCAGTGTCGCAGGGGGCTGGGGGATGAACACTGAAGCTTTCTTA.

As regards this clonotype: The CDR3 carries no conserved terminal phenylalanine or tryptophan, so it likely arises from a read error. J is TRBJ1-2 and V is TRBV5-6, with D perhaps matching TRBD1 (6 bases). The germline V gene has CDR1 SGHDT and CDR2 YYEEEE. This CDR3 spans 14 amino acids. The chain's CDR3 is CAGSAGTLNYGYTS. The CDR3 DNA reads TGTGCCGGCAGCGCTGGGACACTTAACTATGGCTACACCTCC.

About this clonotype itself: At one end, the junction sequence differs from germline, possibly due to a read error. The chain links TRBV5-1 to TRBJ1-3; unclear D gene. Germline-derived CDR1 and CDR2 are SGHRS and YFSETQ. There are 16 residues in the CDR3. The CDR3 coding sequence is TGCGCCAGCATCTTGGACGGGCAGAACCCCGGAAACACCATATATTTT. Translated: CASILDGQNPGNTIYF.

V and J are TRBV20-1 and TRBJ1-5, with D maybe TRBD1 (6 bases). Germline lookup yields CDR1 DFQATT and CDR2 SNEGSKA (reference sequence). V lost 2 bases and J lost 2, with 10 bases in between. CDR3 length equals 14 residues. This CDR3 reads CSARWGLGNQPQHF. CDR3 DNA: TGCAGTGCTAGATGGGGGCTCGGCAATCAGCCCCAGCATTTT.

Worth noting for this clonotype: The junction and the germline gene differ at one end; a read error may be behind it. The chain is built from TRBV10-3 and TRBJ1-1; D ambiguous. This CDR3 has 12 amino acids. Germline loops: CDR1 ENHRY, CDR2 SYGVKD. The CDR3 loop is CAISDTSTEAFF. CDR3 nucleotide sequence: TGTGCCATCAGTGACACGTCCACTGAAGCCTTCTTT.

Notes on this clonotype: The junction departs from germline at one end; a sequencing error may be responsible. The chain employs TRBV7-8 and TRBJ2-5; 8 bases align to TRBD2. The length of the CDR3 is 16 residues. Germline values: CDR1 SGHVS, CDR2 FQNEAQ. The CDR3 DNA follows: TGTGCCAGCAGCTTAGATAGGGCGGGAGGCCAAGAGACCCAGTATTTC. It encodes CASSLDRAGGQETQYF.

Details on this clonotype: Because the CDR3 is missing its conserved closing phenylalanine or tryptophan, this is likely a read error. V usage is TRBV6-2 or TRBV6-3 and J usage is TRBJ2-7; D not resolved. The germline V and J ends were trimmed by 6 bases and 4 bases, with 13 bases remaining between them. Germline V CDR1 and CDR2: MNHEY, SVGEGT. This CDR3 comprises 13 residues. This CDR3 reads CASSIGNVYEQYS. The CDR3 bases are TGTGCCAGCAGCATCGGTAACGTATACGAGCAGTACTCC.

Many counts were recorded for this clonotype. This rearrangement joins TRBV6-1 to TRBJ2-5; 7 bases are a match to TRBD2. V gave up 5 bases and J gave up 2 bases; unmatched junction bases: 5. From germline, CDR1 is MNHNS and CDR2 SASEGT. The CDR3 length is 14 residues. The CDR3 region has the DNA TGTGCCAGCAGTATAGGACTAGTTCAAGAGACCCAGTACTTC. Protein sequence: CASSIGLVQETQYF.

As concerns this clonotype: Its ends do not fully match the called genes, so a read error is possible. The chain is built from TRBV13 and TRBJ1-5; D is undetermined. CDR1 and CDR2 from the germline V gene are PRHDT and FYEKMQ (reference sequence). The CDR3 loop spans 14 amino acids. The CDR3 reads CASSLGGSNQPKHF. CDR3 in DNA: TGTGCCAGCAGCTTAGGTGGAAGCAATCAGCCCAAGCATTTT.

The chain recombines TRBV20-1 with TRBJ2-1; TRBD1 is a possible D gene (6 bases). Germline CDR1 and CDR2: DFQATT and SNEGSKA (reference sequence). CDR3 length: 14 residues. V was cut by 0 bases and J by 9 bases, with 15 bases left in between. CDR3 region: CSARDRVGAVEQFF. In DNA, the CDR3 is TGCAGTGCTAGAGATAGGGTGGGGGCCGTTGAGCAGTTCTTC.

This clonotype came up once. A read error may produce the germline difference seen at one junction end. V is TRBV29-1 and J is TRBJ1-1, with 7 bases that match TRBD1. The CDR3 is made up of 15 amino acids. CDR1 and CDR2 from the germline V gene are SQVTM and ANQGSEA. CDR3: CSVGRGRGMNTEVFF. CDR3 sequence (DNA): TGCAGCGTTGGTAGGGGCAGGGGGATGAACACTGAAGTTTTCTTC.

This clonotype has a count of ten or more. V usage is TRBV6-6 and J usage is TRBJ1-5; D remains unclear. The CDR3 runs 14 residues. V gave up 2 bases and J gave up 3 bases, with 8 bases separating them. From germline, CDR1 is MNHNY and CDR2 SVGAGI (reference sequence). CDR3 sequence: CASSYEQFNQPQHF. The CDR3 nucleotides are TGTGCCAGCAGTTACGAACAATTCAATCAGCCCCAGCATTTT.

This clonotype showed up just once. The chain uses TRBV29-1 and TRBJ2-1, with 7 bases that match TRBD2. The ends lost 6 bases at V and 7 bases at J; junction bases unmatched: 18. The CDR3 is made up of 16 amino acids. CDR1 is SQVTM and CDR2 is ANQGSEA in the germline V gene. CDR3 amino acids: CSVKFLELAEYNEQFF. Written as DNA, the CDR3 is TGCAGCGTGAAATTTTTGGAGCTAGCGGAGTATAATGAGCAGTTCTTC.

This clonotype was seen once. Since no conserved phenylalanine or tryptophan closes the CDR3, a read error is the likely cause. The genes are TRBV11-1 and TRBJ2-2; no reliable D call. CDR3 length: 15 residues. The V and J ends lost 4 bases and 7 bases respectively, with 16 bases between them. Germline V gene data show CDR1 as SGHAT and CDR2 as FQDESV (reference sequence). This chain's CDR3 is CASSYKGPFFGELFS. In DNA form, the CDR3 reads TGTGCCAGCAGCTATAAAGGACCTTTCTTCGGGGAGCTGTTTTCT.

This clonotype was detected only once. The rearrangement joins TRBV11-1 to TRBJ2-5; maybe TRBD2 (5 bases). V was trimmed by 10 bases and J by 9 bases, leaving 18 bases between them. Germline V lookup: CDR1 SGHAT, CDR2 FQDESV (reference sequence). The CDR3 extends over 12 amino acids. The CDR3 is CAIISRGKAQYF. DNA for the CDR3: TGTGCCATCATCTCAAGAGGGAAGGCCCAGTACTTC. Based on the CDR3 plus reference TRBV11-1 and TRBJ2-5, the full variable domain is EAEVAQSPRYKITEKSQAVAFWCDPISGHATLYWYRQILGQGPELLVQFQDESVVDDSQLPKDRFSAERLKGVDSTLKIQPAELGDSAMYLCAIISRGKAQYFGPGTRLLVL.

With respect to this clonotype: One end of the junction fails to match germline, which may point to a read error. This chain joins TRBV11-2 and TRBJ2-5; 7 nucleotides line up with TRBD2. Germline CDR1 and CDR2: SGHAT and FQNNGV. This CDR3 spans 18 amino acids. The CDR3 protein is CDSSTSSIQGTGRETQYF. The DNA of the CDR3 is TGTGACAGCAGCACTAGCTCAATCCAGGGTACTGGGCGGGAGACCCAATACTTC. The full variable domain, in which reference TRBV11-2 and TRBJ2-5 provide the parts outside the CDR3, is EAGVAQSPRYKIIEKRQSVAFWCNPISGHATLYWYQQILGQGPKLLIQFQNNGVVDDSQLPKDRFSAERLKGVDSTLKIQPAKLEDSAVYLCDSSTSSIQGTGRETQYFGPGTRLLVL.

A word on this clonotype: Germline is not matched at one junction end, which may reflect a read error. This chain joins TRBV11-1 and TRBJ2-3, with D perhaps being TRBD1 or TRBD2 (5 bases each). The length of the CDR3 is 15 residues. Germline assignment: CDR1 SGHAT and CDR2 FQDESV (reference sequence). The chain's CDR3 is CASSLPRESTDMQYF. The CDR3 DNA is TGTGCCAGTAGTTTGCCCAGGGAGAGCACAGATATGCAGTATTTT.

With respect to this clonotype: A junction boundary mismatches the germline segment, possibly from a read error. V gene TRBV5-1 combines with J gene TRBJ2-3; D ambiguous. The CDR3 has 14 residues. Germline lookup yields CDR1 SGHRS and CDR2 YFSETQ. The CDR3 nucleotides read TGCGCCAGCAGTCGAGACCGACTCACAAATACGCAGTATTTT. Amino acid sequence: CASSRDRLTNTQYF.

A note on this clonotype: Its ends do not fully match the called genes, so a read error is possible. The chain is built from TRBV11-1 and TRBJ2-3; a possible D gene is TRBD1 (6 bases). Germline V gene sequence: CDR1 SGHAT, CDR2 FQDESV (reference sequence). The CDR3 has 15 amino acids. CDR3 nucleotides: TGTGCCAGCAGTTTGCCGAGGGGGAGCACAGATACGAAGTATTTC. As protein: CASSLPRGSTDTKYF.

This clonotype occurred once. Since the CDR3 does not end with the conserved phenylalanine or tryptophan, this likely comes from a read error. The CDR3 bases are TGTAGCGCGGACAGGTACAATGGGCAGTTCTTA. It specifies CSADRYNGQFL. The V call is TRBV29-1, the J call TRBJ2-1; TRBD1 matches at 7 bases. This CDR3 region has 11 residues. Germline values: CDR1 SQVTM, CDR2 ANQGSEA.

The chain is built from TRBV4-3 and TRBJ2-6; 7 bases align to TRBD1. Germline V gene sequence: CDR1 LGHNA, CDR2 YSLEER. The CDR3 has 15 residues. After removal of 6 bases from V and 2 bases from J, the junction contained 4 bases not matched to a gene. The CDR3 loop reads CASSQGTAGANVLTF. The CDR3 DNA follows: TGCGCCAGCAGTCAGGGGACAGCTGGGGCCAACGTCCTGACTTTC.

The chain employs TRBV11-2 and TRBJ2-1; D gene uncertain. Trimming removed 4 bases from V and 8 bases from J, with 6 bases in between. Germline V gives CDR1 SGHAT, CDR2 FQNNGV. This CDR3 has 11 amino acids. The CDR3 sequence: CASSYWYEQFF. The DNA for the CDR3 is TGTGCCAGCAGCTACTGGTATGAGCAGTTCTTC.

The genes are TRBV6-2 or TRBV6-3 and TRBJ1-5, with a weak D call TRBD1 (6 bases). CDR3 length equals 20 residues. The germline CDR1 and CDR2 sequences are MNHEY and SVGEGT. Trimming stripped 0 bases from V and 9 bases from J, with 30 bases between. CDR3 sequence (DNA): TGTGCCAGCAGTTACTCGGACTCTCGACAGGTTAAGGTGTCCTGTCGGCCCCAGCATTTT. It is translated as CASSYSDSRQVKVSCRPQHF.

To note about this clonotype: Given the absence of the conserved phenylalanine or tryptophan at the CDR3 end, a read error is likely. This sequence joins TRBV10-3 and TRBJ2-2; D might be TRBD1 or TRBD2, each matching 5 bases. The CDR3 is 14 residues long. From germline, CDR1 is ENHRY and CDR2 SYGVKD. V gave up 4 bases and J gave up 2 bases, with 8 bases separating them. The CDR3 DNA reads as TGTGCCATCAGTGGGGGGATAAACACCGGGGAGCTGTTTTAT. Translated, it gives CAISGGINTGELFY.